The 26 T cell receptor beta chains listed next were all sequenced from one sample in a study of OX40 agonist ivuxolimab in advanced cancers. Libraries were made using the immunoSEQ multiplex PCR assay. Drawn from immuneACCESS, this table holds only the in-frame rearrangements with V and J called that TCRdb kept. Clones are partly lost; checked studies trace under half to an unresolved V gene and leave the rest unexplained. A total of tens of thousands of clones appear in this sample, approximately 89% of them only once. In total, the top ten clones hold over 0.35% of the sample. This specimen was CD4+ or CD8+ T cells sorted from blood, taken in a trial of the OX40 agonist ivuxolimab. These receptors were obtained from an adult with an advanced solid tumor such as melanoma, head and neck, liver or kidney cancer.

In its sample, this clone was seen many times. The CDR3 DNA follows: TGTGCCAGCCCCCTTACCGACGGAATCACAGATACGCAGTATTTT. Translation gives CASPLTDGITDTQYF. The genes are TRBV18 and TRBJ2-3; D not certain. CDR3 length: 15 amino acids. Germline V CDR1 and CDR2: KGHSH, LQKENI. V lost 8 bases and J 2 bases, leaving 17 bases between the germline ends.

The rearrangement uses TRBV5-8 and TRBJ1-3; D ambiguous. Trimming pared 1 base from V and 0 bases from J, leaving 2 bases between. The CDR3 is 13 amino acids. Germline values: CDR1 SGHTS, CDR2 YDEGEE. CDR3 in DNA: TGTGCCAGCAGCTTGAGCTCTGGAAACACCATATATTTT. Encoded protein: CASSLSSGNTIYF.

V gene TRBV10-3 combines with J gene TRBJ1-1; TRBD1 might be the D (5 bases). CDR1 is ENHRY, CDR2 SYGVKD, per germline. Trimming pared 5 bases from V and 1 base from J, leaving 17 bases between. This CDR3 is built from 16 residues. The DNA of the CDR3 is TGTGCCATCAGTCTGAGGGAGGGGTCGGGGAACACTGAAGCTTTCTTT. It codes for CAISLREGSGNTEAFF.

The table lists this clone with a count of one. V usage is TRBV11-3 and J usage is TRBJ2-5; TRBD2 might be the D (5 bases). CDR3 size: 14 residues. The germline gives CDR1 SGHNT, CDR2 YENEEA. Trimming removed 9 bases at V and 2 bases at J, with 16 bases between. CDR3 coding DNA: TGTGCCAGTACCCGTGGGGAGCGGCAAGAGACCCAGTACTTC. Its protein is CASTRGERQETQYF.

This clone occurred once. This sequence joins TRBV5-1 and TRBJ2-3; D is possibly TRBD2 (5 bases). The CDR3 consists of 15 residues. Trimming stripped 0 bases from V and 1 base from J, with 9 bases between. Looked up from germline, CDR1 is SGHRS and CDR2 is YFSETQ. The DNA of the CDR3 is TGCGCCAGCAGCTTGGCCTTGCGGGGCACAGATACGCAGTATTTT. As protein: CASSLALRGTDTQYF.

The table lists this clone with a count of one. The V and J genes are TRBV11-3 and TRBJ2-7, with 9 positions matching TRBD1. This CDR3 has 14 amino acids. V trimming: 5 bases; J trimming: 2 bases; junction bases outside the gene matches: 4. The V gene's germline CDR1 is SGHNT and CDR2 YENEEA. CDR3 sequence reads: CASSQTGGTYEQYF. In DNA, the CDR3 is TGTGCCAGCAGCCAAACAGGGGGCACCTACGAGCAGTACTTC.

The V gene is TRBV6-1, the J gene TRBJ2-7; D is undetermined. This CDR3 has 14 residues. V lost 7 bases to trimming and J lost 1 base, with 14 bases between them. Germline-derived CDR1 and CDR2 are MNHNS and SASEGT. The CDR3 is CASKVDSQSYEQYF. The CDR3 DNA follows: TGTGCCAGCAAGGTAGACTCACAGTCCTACGAGCAGTACTTC.

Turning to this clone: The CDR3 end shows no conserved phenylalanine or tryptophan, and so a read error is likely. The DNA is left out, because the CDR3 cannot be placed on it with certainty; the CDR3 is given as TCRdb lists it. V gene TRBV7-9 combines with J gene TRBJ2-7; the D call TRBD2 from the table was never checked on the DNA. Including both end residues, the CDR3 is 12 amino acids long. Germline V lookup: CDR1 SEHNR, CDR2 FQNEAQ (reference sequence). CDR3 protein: CASSRTSGRSKI.

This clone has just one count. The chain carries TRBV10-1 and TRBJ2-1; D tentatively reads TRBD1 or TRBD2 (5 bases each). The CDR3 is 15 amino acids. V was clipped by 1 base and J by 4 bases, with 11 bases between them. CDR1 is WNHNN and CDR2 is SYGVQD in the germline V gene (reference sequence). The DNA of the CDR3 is TGCGCCAGCAGTGAGTTTGGGGGAGAGTACAATGAGCAGTTCTTC. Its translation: CASSEFGGEYNEQFF.

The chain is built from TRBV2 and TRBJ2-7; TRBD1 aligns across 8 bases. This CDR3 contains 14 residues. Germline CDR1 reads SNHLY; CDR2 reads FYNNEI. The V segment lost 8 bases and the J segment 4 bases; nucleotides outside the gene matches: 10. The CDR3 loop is CASGPRQGRYEQYF. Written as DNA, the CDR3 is TGTGCCAGCGGGCCTAGACAGGGGAGATACGAGCAGTACTTC.

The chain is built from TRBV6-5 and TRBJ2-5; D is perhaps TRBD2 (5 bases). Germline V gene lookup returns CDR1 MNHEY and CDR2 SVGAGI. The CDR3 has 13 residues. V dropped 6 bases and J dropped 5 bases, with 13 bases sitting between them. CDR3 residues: CASSRGLLETQYF. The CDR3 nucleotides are TGTGCCAGCAGCCGCGGGTTGTTGGAGACCCAGTACTTC.

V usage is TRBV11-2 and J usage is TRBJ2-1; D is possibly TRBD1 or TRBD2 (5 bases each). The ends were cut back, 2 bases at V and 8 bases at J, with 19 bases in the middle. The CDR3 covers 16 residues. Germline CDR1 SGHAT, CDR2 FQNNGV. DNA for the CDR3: TGTGCCAGCAGCTTATGGGGGAGTTCGGACTCAGATGAGCAGTTCTTC. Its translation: CASSLWGSSDSDEQFF.

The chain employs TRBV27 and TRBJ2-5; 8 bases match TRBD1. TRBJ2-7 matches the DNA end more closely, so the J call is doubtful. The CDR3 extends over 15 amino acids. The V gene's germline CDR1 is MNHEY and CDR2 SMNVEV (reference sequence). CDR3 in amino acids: CASSLSPGTGTEQYF. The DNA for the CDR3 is TGTGCCAGCAGTTTATCCCCTGGGACAGGTACCGAGCAGTACTTC.

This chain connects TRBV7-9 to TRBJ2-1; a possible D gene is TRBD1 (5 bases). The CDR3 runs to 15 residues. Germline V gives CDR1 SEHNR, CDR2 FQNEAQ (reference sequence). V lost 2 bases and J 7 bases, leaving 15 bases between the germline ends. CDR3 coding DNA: TGTGCCAGCAGCTTACAGAAGGTCTGGACAAATGAGCAGTTCTTC. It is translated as CASSLQKVWTNEQFF.

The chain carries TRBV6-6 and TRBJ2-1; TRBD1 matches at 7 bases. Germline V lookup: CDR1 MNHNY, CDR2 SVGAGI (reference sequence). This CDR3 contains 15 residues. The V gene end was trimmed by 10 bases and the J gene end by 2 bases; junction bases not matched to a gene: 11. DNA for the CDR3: TGTGCCACCTCGGGACAGCGATTAACCTACAATGAGCAGTTCTTC. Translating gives CATSGQRLTYNEQFF.

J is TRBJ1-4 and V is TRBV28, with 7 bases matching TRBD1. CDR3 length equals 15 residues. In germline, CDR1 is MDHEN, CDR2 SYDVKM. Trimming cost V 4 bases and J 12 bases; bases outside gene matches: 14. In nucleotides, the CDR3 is TGTGCCAGCAGTTCCGGGACAGCCCTAGGTGAGCAACTGTTTTTT. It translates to CASSSGTALGEQLFF.

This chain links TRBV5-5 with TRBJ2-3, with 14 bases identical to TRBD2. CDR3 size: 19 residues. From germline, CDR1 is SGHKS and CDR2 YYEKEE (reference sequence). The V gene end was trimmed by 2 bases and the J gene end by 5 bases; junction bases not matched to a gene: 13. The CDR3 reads CASSLHVPGTSGRKDTQYF. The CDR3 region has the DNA TGTGCCAGCAGCTTACACGTCCCCGGGACTAGCGGGAGAAAAGATACGCAGTATTTT.

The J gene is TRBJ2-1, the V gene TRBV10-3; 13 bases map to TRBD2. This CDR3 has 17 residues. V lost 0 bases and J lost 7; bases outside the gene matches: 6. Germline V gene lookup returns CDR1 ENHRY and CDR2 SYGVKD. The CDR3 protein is CAISESTSGRVGNEQFF. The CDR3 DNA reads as TGTGCCATCAGTGAGTCAACTAGCGGGAGGGTAGGTAATGAGCAGTTCTTC.

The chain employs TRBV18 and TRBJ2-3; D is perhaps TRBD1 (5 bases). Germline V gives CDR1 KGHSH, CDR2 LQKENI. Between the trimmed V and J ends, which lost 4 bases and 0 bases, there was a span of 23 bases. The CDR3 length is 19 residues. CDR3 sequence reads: CASSQPFFGQGLSTDTQYF. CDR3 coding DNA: TGTGCCAGCTCACAGCCCTTTTTTGGGCAGGGCCTAAGCACAGATACGCAGTATTTT.

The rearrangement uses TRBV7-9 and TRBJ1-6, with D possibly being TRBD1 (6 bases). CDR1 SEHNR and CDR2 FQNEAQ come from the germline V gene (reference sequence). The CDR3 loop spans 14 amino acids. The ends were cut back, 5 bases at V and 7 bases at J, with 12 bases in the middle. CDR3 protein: CASSLRGENSPLHF. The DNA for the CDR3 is TGTGCCAGCAGCCTAAGGGGGGAAAATTCACCCCTCCACTTT. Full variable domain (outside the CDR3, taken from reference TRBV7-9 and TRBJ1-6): DTGVSQNPRHKITKRGQNVTFRCDPISEHNRLYWYRQTLGQGPEFLTYFQNEAQLEKSRLLSDRFSAERPKGSFSTLEIQRTEQGDSAMYLCASSLRGENSPLHFGNGTRLTVT.

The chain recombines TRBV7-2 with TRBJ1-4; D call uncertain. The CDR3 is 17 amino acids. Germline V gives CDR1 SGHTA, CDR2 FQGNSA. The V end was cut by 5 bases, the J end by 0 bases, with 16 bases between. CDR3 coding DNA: TGTGCCAGCAGCCCCGGCGCACGGCTTGCAACTAATGAAAAACTGTTTTTT. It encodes CASSPGARLATNEKLFF. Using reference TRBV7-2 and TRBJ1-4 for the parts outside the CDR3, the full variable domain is GAGVSQSPSNKVTEKGKDVELRCDPISGHTALYWYRQSLGQGLEFLIYFQGNSAPDKSGLPSDRFSAERTGGSVSTLTIQRTQQEDSAVYLCASSPGARLATNEKLFFGSGTQLSVL.

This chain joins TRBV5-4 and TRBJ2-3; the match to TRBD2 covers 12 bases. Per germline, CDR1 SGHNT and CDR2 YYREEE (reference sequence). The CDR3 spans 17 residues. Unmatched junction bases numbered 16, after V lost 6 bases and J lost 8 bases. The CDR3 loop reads CASTLLAGGHSVGTQYF. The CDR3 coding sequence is TGTGCCAGCACCCTTCTAGCGGGAGGGCACAGCGTTGGTACGCAGTATTTT.

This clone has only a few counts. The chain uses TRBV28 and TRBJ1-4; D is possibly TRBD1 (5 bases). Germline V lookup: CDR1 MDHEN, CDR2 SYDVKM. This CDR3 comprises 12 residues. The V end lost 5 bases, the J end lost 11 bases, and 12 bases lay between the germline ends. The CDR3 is CASSGTSLKLFF. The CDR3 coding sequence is TGTGCCAGCAGTGGGACCTCCTTGAAACTGTTTTTT.

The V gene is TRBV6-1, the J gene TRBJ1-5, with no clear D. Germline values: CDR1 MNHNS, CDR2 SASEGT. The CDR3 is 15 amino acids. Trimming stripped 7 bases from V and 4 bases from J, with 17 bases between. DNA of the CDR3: TGTGCCAGCAAGGGTTCGTGGGCCCTAAATCAGCCCCAGCATTTT. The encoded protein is CASKGSWALNQPQHF.

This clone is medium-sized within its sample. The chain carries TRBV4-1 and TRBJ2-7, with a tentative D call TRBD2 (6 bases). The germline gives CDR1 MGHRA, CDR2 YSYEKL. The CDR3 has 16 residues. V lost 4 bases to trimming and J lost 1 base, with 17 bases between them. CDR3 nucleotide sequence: TGCGCCAGCAGCCCCACCCGGCTAGCGCTGTCCTACGAGCAGTACTTC. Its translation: CASSPTRLALSYEQYF.

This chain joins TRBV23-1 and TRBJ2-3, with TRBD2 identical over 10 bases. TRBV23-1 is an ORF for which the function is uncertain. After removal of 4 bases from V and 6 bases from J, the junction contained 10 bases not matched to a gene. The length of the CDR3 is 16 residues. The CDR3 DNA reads TGCGCCAGCAGTCGGTCCAGCGGGAGGGCCGGGGATACGCAGTATTTT. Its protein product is CASSRSSGRAGDTQYF.